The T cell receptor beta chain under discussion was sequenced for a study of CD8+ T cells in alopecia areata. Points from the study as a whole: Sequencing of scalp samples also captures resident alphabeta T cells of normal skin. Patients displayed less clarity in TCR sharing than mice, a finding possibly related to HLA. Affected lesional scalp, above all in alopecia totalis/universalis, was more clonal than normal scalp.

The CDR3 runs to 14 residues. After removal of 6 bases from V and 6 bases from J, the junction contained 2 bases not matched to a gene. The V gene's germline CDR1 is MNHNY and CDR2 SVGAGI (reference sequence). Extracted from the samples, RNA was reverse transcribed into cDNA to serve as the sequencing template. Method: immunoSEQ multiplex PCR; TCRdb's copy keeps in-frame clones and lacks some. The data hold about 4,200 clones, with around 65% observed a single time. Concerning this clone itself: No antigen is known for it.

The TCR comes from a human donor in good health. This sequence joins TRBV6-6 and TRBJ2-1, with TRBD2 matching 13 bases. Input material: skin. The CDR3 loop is CASSWTSGSNEQFF. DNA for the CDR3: TGTGCCAGCAGCTGGACTAGCGGGAGCAATGAGCAGTTCTTC.